This TCR beta chain stems from a study of tissue T cells after allogeneic stem cell transplantation. The CDR3 loop spans 12 amino acids. Germline assignment: CDR1 GFQATS and CDR2 STVNSAI. Trimming left V 2 bases short and J 3 bases short, with 6 bases between. Findings and limits, study-wide: In patients and mice, blood and spleen missed much of tissue repertoire. Limitations included a small, clinically heterogeneous cohort and limited sampling depth.

To note about this clone: Its antigen remains unknown. Gene names refer to mouse genes. The read ends 1 residue shy of where the CDR3 ends; the end is completed using the germline J gene.

As to time point: mouse harvest day 7 after allogeneic transplant. Each mouse received 10^7 T-cell-depleted marrow cells plus 10^6 splenic CD5+ T cells by tail vein. Mice had MHC-mismatched B6 into BALB/c GVHD, sampled day 7 or 14. The protocol was immunoSEQ multiplex PCR, while the TCRdb copy is restricted to in-frame clones and leaves out a portion. The sample lists 7,500 to 9,000 clones, approximately 50% occurring once. The rearrangement joins TRBV20 to TRBJ2-5, with TRBD2 as a possible D gene (5 bases). The receptor was isolated from a female BALB/c mouse given C57BL/6 T cells with graft-versus-host disease after an allogeneic hematopoietic cell transplant. The sample consisted of gut tissue. CDR3 sequence: CGARSGQDTQYF. The part of the CDR3 DNA that was read is TGTGGTGCTAGGTCTGGGCAAGACACCCAGTAC.